In this sample, the clone carrying this T cell receptor (beta chain) turned up once. Its specificity is not known. The sample originates from a study of multiple sclerosis patients with progressive multifocal leukoencephalopathy. General study findings and limits: Most PML patients had lower entropy, suggesting less diverse TRB repertoires.

Per germline, CDR1 SGHVS and CDR2 FQNEAQ. This CDR3 comprises 16 residues. Trimming cost V 5 bases and J 0 bases; bases outside gene matches: 7. Time point defined: before natalizumab initiation. Using immunoSEQ multiplex PCR, the repertoire was profiled, and TCRdb retains in-frame clones only, with some absent. The profile covers around 28,000 clones, with roughly 91% appearing a single time and approximately 1% taken by the ten largest. The sequencing sample was made of PBMCs. The chain couples TRBV7-8 to TRBJ1-3; the match to TRBD1 covers 7 bases. The receptor was isolated from a human donor with multiple sclerosis. CDR3 residues: CASSPRGSSSGNTIYF. CDR3 coding DNA: TGTGCCAGCAGCCCCAGGGGGTCCAGCTCTGGAAACACCATATATTTT. The variable domain in full, completed from reference TRBV7-8 and TRBJ1-3, reads GAGVSQSPRYKVAKRGQDVALRCDPISGHVSLFWYQQALGQGPEFLTYFQNEAQLDKSGLPSDRFFAERPEGSVSTLKIQRTQQEDSAVYLCASSPRGSSSGNTIYFGEGSWLTVV.